The clone carrying this TCR beta chain was seen a handful of times. Its target is not known. The record originates from a study of vaccination effects on CD4 cells after COVID-19. Study details: Post-vaccine sampling occurred a median 72 days after the second dose.

Trimming removed 5 bases at V and 1 base at J, with 2 bases between. The CDR3 totals 11 residues. CDR1 and CDR2 from the germline V gene are MGHRA and YSYEKL. TCRdb's table, derived via immunoSEQ multiplex PCR, lists solely in-frame clones and lacks some. The repertoire holds 84,000 or so clones, with over 70% as singletons. ViraFEST expansion of antigen-specific CD4+ T cells with viral peptide pools preceded sequencing. Scientists isolated CD4+ T cells after an approximately 10-day culture period ended. Two-dose vaccination with either BNT162b2 or mRNA-1273 was given to the participants. The source is a human donor who received a COVID-19 vaccine. V gene TRBV4-1 combines with J gene TRBJ1-1; unclear D gene. The starting material was CD4+ T cells from PBMCs cultured with HCoV-OC43 spike peptides, obtained after COVID-19 vaccination. Indicated subset: HCoV-OC43 spike overlapping peptide pool stimulation. In nucleotides, the CDR3 is TGCGCCAGCAGCAAGAACACTGAAGCTTTCTTT. It translates to CASSKNTEAFF.